These 31 T cell receptor beta chains were all obtained from the same sample, sequenced in a study of cytomegalovirus exposure and HLA in healthy donors. It was with 60 Vbeta and 13 Jbeta primers that the PCR ran. The assay was immunoSEQ multiplex PCR, and TCRdb's table has in-frame clones only and misses some. The sample lists 80,000 or so clones, about three quarters occurring once. Material: PBMCs. All receptors derive from a man in his forties in good health and CMV-seronegative.

This chain links TRBV7-9 with TRBJ2-5; 10 bases agree with TRBD1. The CDR3 sequence is 14 residues long. Trimming removed 4 bases from V and 7 bases from J; junction bases left unmatched: 6. Germline V gives CDR1 SEHNR, CDR2 FQNEAQ (reference sequence). CDR3 bases: TGTGCCAGCAGCTCGGGACAGGGGTTAAGGACCCAGTACTTC. This codes for CASSSGQGLRTQYF.

V is TRBV27 and J is TRBJ2-7; TRBD1 agrees at 11 bases. Germline values: CDR1 MNHEY, CDR2 SMNVEV (reference sequence). The CDR3 consists of 15 residues. Losses at the gene ends were 2 bases for V and 5 bases for J; bases not matched to a gene: 5. For the CDR3, the DNA is TGTGCCAGCAGTTTACTAGGACAGGGGGCTCACGAGCAGTACTTC. Its protein product is CASSLLGQGAHEQYF.

The chain employs TRBV19 and TRBJ2-5; 12 positions agree with TRBD1. J lost 4 bases, V lost 5 bases, and 8 bases had no gene match. The CDR3 is made up of 16 amino acids. From germline, CDR1 is LNHDA and CDR2 SQIVND (reference sequence). CDR3 loop: CASSASGTGGTETQYF. In DNA form, the CDR3 reads TGTGCCAGTAGTGCGTCCGGGACAGGGGGCACAGAGACCCAGTACTTC. Variable domain in full (rest from reference TRBV19 and TRBJ2-5): DGGITQSPKYLFRKEGQNVTLSCEQNLNHDAMYWYRQDPGQGLRLIYYSQIVNDFQKGDIAEGYSVSREKKESFPLTVTSAQKNPTAFYLCASSASGTGGTETQYFGPGTRLLVL.

The chain links TRBV19 to TRBJ1-1, with D unresolved. In germline, CDR1 is LNHDA, CDR2 SQIVND (reference sequence). Trimming removed 5 bases at V and 0 bases at J, with 7 bases between. The CDR3 has 13 residues. The DNA for the CDR3 is TGTGCCAGTAGTGGGCCCCTGAACACTGAAGCTTTCTTT. Its translation is CASSGPLNTEAFF.

The V gene is TRBV7-9, the J gene TRBJ1-1; 8 nucleotides align to TRBD1. This CDR3 has 16 residues. Per the germline V gene, CDR1 is SEHNR and CDR2 is FQNEAQ (reference sequence). The ends lost 2 bases at V and 5 bases at J; junction bases unmatched: 10. CDR3 in DNA: TGTGCCAGCAGCTTAACCCTGACAGGGGCAACTACTGAAGCTTTCTTT. Protein: CASSLTLTGATTEAFF.

The rearrangement joins TRBV5-1 to TRBJ2-7; D is unresolved. From germline, CDR1 is SGHRS and CDR2 YFSETQ. The CDR3 spans 12 residues. V shed 4 bases and J shed 0 bases, with 5 bases lying between them. The CDR3 region is CASSKSSYEQYF. DNA for the CDR3: TGCGCCAGCAGCAAGAGCTCCTACGAGCAGTACTTC.

V and J are TRBV30 and TRBJ2-5, with 12 positions matching TRBD1. The J call may be wrong; the DNA end is better matched by TRBJ2-7. The CDR3 is made up of 15 amino acids. Germline CDR1 reads GTSNPN; CDR2 reads SVGIG (reference sequence). The CDR3 bases are TGTGCCTGGGGTTCTCGGGACAGGGGGCGATACGAGCAGTACTTC. It is translated as CAWGSRDRGRYEQYF.

The chain links TRBV29-1 to TRBJ1-2; D gene ambiguous. The CDR3 contains 11 residues. Trimming took 1 base from V and 7 from J, leaving 7 bases between them. Looked up from germline, CDR1 is SQVTM and CDR2 is ANQGSEA. CDR3 DNA: TGCAGCGTTGAAGGTCGCGGTGGCTACACCTTC. Translating gives CSVEGRGGYTF.

This rearrangement joins TRBV19 to TRBJ1-5, with D tentatively TRBD1 (6 bases). Trimming removed 7 bases at V and 1 base at J, with 17 bases between. This CDR3 has 16 residues. Per the germline V gene, CDR1 is LNHDA and CDR2 is SQIVND (reference sequence). CDR3 in DNA: TGTGCCAGTACCCAAACCCCGAGGGGGAGCAATCAGCCCCAGCATTTT. It translates to CASTQTPRGSNQPQHF.

This clone is a singleton in its sample. This sequence joins TRBV13 and TRBJ2-3; D is ambiguous. The CDR3 has 12 amino acids. V was trimmed by 1 base and J by 5 bases, leaving 4 bases between them. Germline CDR1 is PRHDT and CDR2 is FYEKMQ (reference sequence). The DNA for the CDR3 is TGTGCCAGCAGCTTAGCAAAAGATACGCAGTATTTT. Protein product: CASSLAKDTQYF.

As regards this clone: Within the sample, other DNA sequences also encode this same CDR3. This chain links TRBV10-3 with TRBJ1-1; the match to TRBD1 covers 10 bases. V shed 5 bases and J 5 bases; nucleotides not matched to a gene: 11. CDR1 and CDR2 (germline): ENHRY, SYGVKD. The CDR3 length is 16 residues. CDR3: CAISTTGGAELTEAFF. In DNA form, the CDR3 reads TGTGCCATCAGTACGACAGGGGGCGCTGAATTGACTGAAGCTTTCTTT.

The chain links TRBV28 to TRBJ1-1; 7 bases map to TRBD1. The CDR3 is 14 amino acids. V lost 6 bases and J lost 0; bases outside the gene matches: 4. Germline V lookup: CDR1 MDHEN, CDR2 SYDVKM. CDR3 loop: CASRLTGVNTEAFF. DNA for the CDR3: TGTGCCAGCAGGCTCACAGGGGTGAACACTGAAGCTTTCTTT.

A few counts support this clone. The chain uses TRBV7-9 and TRBJ1-5; D unresolved. Germline CDR1 is SEHNR and CDR2 is FQNEAQ (reference sequence). This CDR3 has 14 amino acids. V lost 3 bases, J lost 1 base, and 7 bases lay in between. Here the CDR3 DNA reads TGTGCCAGCAGCTTGGAGGGAAGCAATCAGCCCCAGCATTTT. Amino acids: CASSLEGSNQPQHF.

The chain links TRBV6-6 to TRBJ1-2, with 9 bases fitting TRBD1. V dropped 5 bases and J dropped 0; count of bases not matched to a gene: 4. Germline CDR1 is MNHNY and CDR2 is SVGAGI (reference sequence). This CDR3 spans 15 amino acids. In DNA, the CDR3 is TGTGCCAGCAGTCCGAGACAGGGGGCTAACTATGGCTACACCTTC. It specifies CASSPRQGANYGYTF.

The CDR3 sequence: CASSRGQTARTEAFF. DNA of the CDR3: TGTGCCAGCAGCCGAGGACAGACGGCGAGGACTGAAGCTTTCTTT. This chain links TRBV4-2 with TRBJ1-1; possibly TRBD1 for D (6 bases). Germline CDR1 reads LGHNA; CDR2 reads YNFKEQ. The CDR3 contains 15 residues. Trimming stripped 4 bases from V and 5 bases from J, with 17 bases between.

The J gene is TRBJ2-6, the V gene TRBV19, with D perhaps matching TRBD2 (5 bases). The germline gives CDR1 LNHDA, CDR2 SQIVND (reference sequence). The CDR3 has 16 residues. Between the trimmed V and J ends, which lost 5 bases and 2 bases, there was a span of 13 bases. The CDR3 DNA follows: TGTGCCAGTAGTCCACCCCCCGGGGCTGGGGCCAACGTCCTGACTTTC. This translates into CASSPPPGAGANVLTF.

V usage is TRBV7-2 and J usage is TRBJ2-3, with 8 bases lining up with TRBD2. The germline gives CDR1 SGHTA, CDR2 FQGNSA. The trim removed 4 bases at V and 2 bases at J, leaving 2 bases unmatched. There are 14 residues in the CDR3. The CDR3 spells CASSSGLVTDTQYF. The CDR3 DNA reads as TGTGCCAGCAGCTCGGGACTAGTCACAGATACGCAGTATTTT.

There are a few counts of this clone. The chain links TRBV27 to TRBJ1-5; D gene uncertain. The V and J ends lost 2 bases and 2 bases respectively, with 7 bases between them. This CDR3 is 14 amino acids long. The germline V gene has CDR1 MNHEY and CDR2 SMNVEV (reference sequence). The DNA for the CDR3 is TGTGCCAGCAGTTTACGGGATGGCAATCAGCCCCAGCATTTT. It is translated as CASSLRDGNQPQHF.

This clone was picked up a small number of times. This chain uses TRBV19 with TRBJ2-7; 13 bases align to TRBD2. Germline V gene sequence: CDR1 LNHDA, CDR2 SQIVND (reference sequence). This CDR3 comprises 14 residues. Trimming took 5 bases from V and 4 from J; bases not matched to a gene: 2. CDR3 in amino acids: CASSGGLAGYEQYF. In DNA, the CDR3 is TGTGCCAGTAGTGGGGGACTAGCGGGGTACGAGCAGTACTTC. The entire variable domain, with the rest obtained from reference TRBV19 and TRBJ2-7, is as follows: DGGITQSPKYLFRKEGQNVTLSCEQNLNHDAMYWYRQDPGQGLRLIYYSQIVNDFQKGDIAEGYSVSREKKESFPLTVTSAQKNPTAFYLCASSGGLAGYEQYFGPGTRLTVT.

The chain is built from TRBV19 and TRBJ1-1; no clear D gene. V gave up 0 bases and J gave up 6 bases, with 11 bases separating them. Looked up from germline, CDR1 is LNHDA and CDR2 is SQIVND (reference sequence). The CDR3 runs 14 residues. The CDR3 here is CASSIDLTIPEAFF. The CDR3 nucleotides read TGTGCCAGTAGTATAGATCTGACTATCCCTGAAGCTTTCTTT. The full variable domain, its missing parts supplied by reference TRBV19 and TRBJ1-1, is DGGITQSPKYLFRKEGQNVTLSCEQNLNHDAMYWYRQDPGQGLRLIYYSQIVNDFQKGDIAEGYSVSREKKESFPLTVTSAQKNPTAFYLCASSIDLTIPEAFFGQGTRLTVV.

The chain links TRBV15 to TRBJ2-5, with a possible D match to TRBD2 (6 bases). Germline CDR1 reads LNHNV; CDR2 reads YYDKDF (reference sequence). The CDR3 is made up of 15 amino acids. Trimming pared 3 bases from V and 5 bases from J, leaving 16 bases between. The CDR3: CATSSGLGAGETQYF. The DNA of the CDR3 is TGTGCCACCAGCAGTGGTCTCGGGGCGGGGGAGACCCAGTACTTC.

The V and J genes are TRBV5-1 and TRBJ2-7, with unresolved D. Germline V gene data show CDR1 as SGHRS and CDR2 as YFSETQ. V lost 5 bases and J 1 base, leaving 10 bases between the germline ends. The CDR3 is made up of 13 amino acids. This CDR3 reads CASSRYGSYEQYF. The CDR3 DNA follows: TGCGCCAGCAGTCGTTACGGTTCCTACGAGCAGTACTTC.

V usage is TRBV11-2 and J usage is TRBJ1-3, with D tentatively TRBD1 (6 bases). CDR1 SGHAT and CDR2 FQNNGV come from the germline V gene. The germline V and J ends were trimmed by 4 bases and 0 bases, with 7 bases remaining between them. The CDR3 totals 14 residues. The CDR3 DNA reads as TGTGCCAGCAGCTCACAGGGCTCTGGAAACACCATATATTTT. Its translation is CASSSQGSGNTIYF.

The chain recombines TRBV7-6 with TRBJ2-6; D is perhaps TRBD1 (6 bases). This CDR3 region has 19 residues. Trimming pared 5 bases from V and 1 base from J, leaving 21 bases between. Germline-derived CDR1 and CDR2 are SGHVS and FNYEAQ. The CDR3 loop is CASSAVTEGRGSGANVLTF. CDR3 DNA: TGTGCCAGCAGCGCCGTAACCGAGGGTAGGGGGTCTGGGGCCAACGTCCTGACTTTC.

The J gene is TRBJ1-1, the V gene TRBV7-2, with unresolved D. There are 14 residues in the CDR3. Trimming pared 5 bases from V and 1 base from J, leaving 11 bases between. In germline, CDR1 is SGHTA, CDR2 FQGNSA. The CDR3 region is CASSSITPNTEAFF. The CDR3 nucleotides read TGTGCCAGCAGCAGTATTACACCGAACACTGAAGCTTTCTTT.

J is TRBJ1-2 and V is TRBV4-3; 10 bases are shared with TRBD1. The germline gives CDR1 LGHNA, CDR2 YSLEER. This CDR3 has 14 residues. Trimming took 0 bases from V and 8 from J; bases not matched to a gene: 3. The CDR3, as DNA: TGCGCCAGCAGCCAAGACCCGGGACAGGGGGGCTACACCTTC. Its protein product is CASSQDPGQGGYTF.

CDR3 DNA: TGTGCCAGCAGGAAACAAAGCCGAGGGTGGATTTACTTC. It is translated as CASRKQSRGWIYF. The rearrangement uses TRBV6-4 and TRBJ2-7; the D gene is possibly TRBD2 (5 bases). The CDR3 length is 13 residues. From germline, CDR1 is MRHNA and CDR2 SNTAGT. Between the trimmed V and J ends, which lost 6 bases and 13 bases, there was a span of 22 bases.

The CDR3 sequence is CASRTFGTGYSGANVLTF. CDR3 DNA sequence: TGTGCCAGCAGGACTTTTGGGACAGGCTACTCTGGGGCCAACGTCCTGACTTTC. The chain recombines TRBV2 with TRBJ2-6; TRBD1 matches 8 bases. The CDR3 has 18 amino acids. Trimming cost V 6 bases and J 0 bases; bases outside gene matches: 10. Germline V lookup: CDR1 SNHLY, CDR2 FYNNEI. The complete variable domain, with remaining parts taken from reference TRBV2 and TRBJ2-6, reads EPEVTQTPSHQVTQMGQEVILRCVPISNHLYFYWYRQILGQKVEFLVSFYNNEISEKSEIFDDQFSVERPDGSNFTLKIRSTKLEDSAMYFCASRTFGTGYSGANVLTFGAGSRLTVL.

The chain joins TRBV27 to TRBJ1-2; D unclear. Deletions cut 6 bases from V and 0 bases from J, with 8 bases between. CDR1 and CDR2 (germline): MNHEY, SMNVEV (reference sequence). This CDR3 comprises 13 residues. The CDR3 bases are TGTGCCAGCAGAAATACGGCTAACTATGGCTACACCTTC. Translated, it gives CASRNTANYGYTF.

In its sample, this clone was seen a few times. The rearrangement links TRBV5-1 to TRBJ2-5; 12 bases match TRBD2. The CDR3 contains 16 residues. Germline V lookup: CDR1 SGHRS, CDR2 YFSETQ. V shed 4 bases, J shed 0 bases, and the junction held 4 bases outside the gene matches. This CDR3 reads CASSGGTSGYQETQYF. Here the CDR3 DNA reads TGCGCCAGCAGCGGGGGGACTAGCGGGTACCAAGAGACCCAGTACTTC.

The chain has TRBV7-2 and TRBJ1-2, with TRBD1 matching over 7 bases. V trimming: 5 bases; J trimming: 6 bases; junction bases outside the gene matches: 3. In germline, CDR1 is SGHTA, CDR2 FQGNSA. This CDR3 has 12 residues. CDR3 sequence reads: CASSQTGNGYTF. In nucleotides, the CDR3 is TGTGCCAGCAGCCAGACAGGGAATGGCTACACCTTC.